This T cell receptor (beta chain) derives from a study of cytomegalovirus exposure and HLA in healthy donors. The CDR3 has 14 amino acids. CDR1 and CDR2 (germline): GTSNPN, SVGIG (reference sequence). The V and J ends lost 0 bases and 8 bases respectively, with 16 bases between them. Study conclusions and caveats: Likely technical artifact: a cluster of highly shared sequence variants. A missense variant in DCLRE1C was later tied to TCR beta V- and J-gene trimming. Many donors shared some public TCRs, even though most TCR sequences were rare. Later analysis identified several of the most significant clusters that appeared linked to common viral pathogens.

This clone has only a few counts. What it binds is not known. The PCR was carried out with 60 Vbeta primers and 13 Jbeta primers. The table came from immunoSEQ multiplex PCR; TCRdb's copy has only in-frame clones and leaves some out. The data show roughly 100,000 clones, with roughly 15% seen just once and more than 0.65% held by the top ten. This rearrangement joins TRBV30 to TRBJ1-1; D is unclear. Sequenced sample: PBMCs. The source is a female donor in good health and CMV-seronegative. The CDR3 DNA follows: TGTGCCTGGAGTGTACTCGCTGGCCCCAGGGAAGCTTTCTTT. It yields the protein CAWSVLAGPREAFF.